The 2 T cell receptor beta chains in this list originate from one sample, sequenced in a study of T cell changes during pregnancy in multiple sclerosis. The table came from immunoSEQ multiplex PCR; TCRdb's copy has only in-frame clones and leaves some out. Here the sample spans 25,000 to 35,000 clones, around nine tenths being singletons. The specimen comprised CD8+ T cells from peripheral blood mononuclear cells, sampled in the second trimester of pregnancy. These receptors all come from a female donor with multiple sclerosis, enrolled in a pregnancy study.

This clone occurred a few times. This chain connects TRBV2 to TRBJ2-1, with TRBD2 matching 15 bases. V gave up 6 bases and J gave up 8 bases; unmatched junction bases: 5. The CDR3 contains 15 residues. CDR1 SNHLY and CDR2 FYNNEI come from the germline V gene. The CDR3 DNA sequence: TGTGCCAGCAGGAAAGGGACTAGCGGGGGGCATGAGCAGTTCTTC. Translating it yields CASRKGTSGGHEQFF.

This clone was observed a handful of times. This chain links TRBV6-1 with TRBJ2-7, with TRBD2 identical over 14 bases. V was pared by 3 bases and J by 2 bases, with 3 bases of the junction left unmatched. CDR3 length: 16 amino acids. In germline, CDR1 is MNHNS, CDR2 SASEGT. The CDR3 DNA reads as TGTGCCAGCAGTGAGGGACTAGCGGGGGCCCCCTACGAGCAGTACTTC. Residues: CASSEGLAGAPYEQYF.